These 13 T cell receptor beta chains originate from one sample sequenced in a study of regulatory T cells. Amplification used 52 TRBV primers and 13 TRBJ primers. Measured with immunoSEQ multiplex PCR; TCRdb has only the in-frame clones, and not every one. The sample holds 20,000 to 25,000 clones, 80% to 95% seen once. Source material: CD8+ T cells sorted from blood. These receptors were taken from a child younger than 10 with CD3G deficiency.

The chain uses TRBV28 and TRBJ1-5; a possible D gene is TRBD1 (6 bases). CDR1 and CDR2 from the germline V gene are MDHEN and SYDVKM. This CDR3 spans 14 amino acids. Trimming removed 5 bases from V and 6 bases from J, with 14 bases in between. CDR3 sequence: CASSARGLGQPQHF. The CDR3, as DNA: TGTGCCAGCAGTGCGCGGGGGCTGGGTCAGCCCCAGCATTTT. Based on the CDR3 plus reference TRBV28 and TRBJ1-5, the full variable domain is DVKVTQSSRYLVKRTGEKVFLECVQDMDHENMFWYRQDPGLGLRLIYFSYDVKMKEKGDIPEGYSVSREKKERFSLILESASTNQTSMYLCASSARGLGQPQHFGDGTRLSIL.

The chain combines TRBV6-1 with TRBJ1-5, with a weak D call TRBD1 (6 bases). Germline assignment: CDR1 MNHNS and CDR2 SASEGT. The V end was cut by 2 bases, the J end by 5 bases, with 16 bases between. There are 16 residues in the CDR3. The CDR3 coding sequence is TGTGCCAGCAGTGAATATAACAGGGTCCCCGATCAGCCCCAGCATTTT. Protein product: CASSEYNRVPDQPQHF.

V gene TRBV7-2 combines with J gene TRBJ2-2; D is ambiguous. The CDR3 spans 13 residues. The V end lost 4 bases, the J end lost 7 bases, and 10 bases lay between the germline ends. CDR1 is SGHTA, CDR2 FQGNSA, per germline. This CDR3 is CASSSWLSGELFF. The CDR3, as DNA: TGTGCCAGCAGCTCCTGGTTGAGCGGGGAGCTGTTTTTT.

The chain has TRBV10-3 and TRBJ2-2; D is unresolved. CDR3 length: 12 amino acids. Germline CDR1 and CDR2: ENHRY and SYGVKD. Trimming removed 3 bases from V and 6 bases from J, with 5 bases in between. CDR3 residues: CAISDPPGELFF. In DNA, the CDR3 is TGTGCCATCAGTGACCCTCCCGGGGAGCTGTTTTTT.

The chain combines TRBV19 with TRBJ2-1; the D call may be TRBD1 or TRBD2 (5 bases each). In germline, CDR1 is LNHDA, CDR2 SQIVND (reference sequence). V lost 4 bases and J 3 bases, leaving 13 bases between the germline ends. The length of the CDR3 is 15 residues. For the CDR3, the DNA is TGTGCCAGTAGTACTAACCGGGACGGCTACAATGAGCAGTTCTTC. It is translated as CASSTNRDGYNEQFF.

The V and J genes are TRBV10-3 and TRBJ2-7; 7 bases align to TRBD1. This CDR3 has 14 amino acids. CDR1 is ENHRY and CDR2 is SYGVKD in the germline V gene. Germline trimming cut 10 bases from V and 5 bases from J; bases unmatched to any gene: 14. The CDR3 nucleotides are TGTGCCAGCAGCCGATTCACAGGGGTCGACGAGCAGTACTTC. Residues: CASSRFTGVDEQYF.

V usage is TRBV7-6 and J usage is TRBJ2-7; the match to TRBD1 covers 9 bases. Germline V lookup: CDR1 SGHVS, CDR2 FNYEAQ. This CDR3 is built from 15 residues. Losses at the gene ends were 1 base for V and 5 bases for J; bases not matched to a gene: 6. CDR3 residues: CASSLGDRVGDEQYF. For the CDR3, the DNA is TGTGCCAGCAGCTTAGGGGACAGGGTAGGAGACGAGCAGTACTTC.

This sequence joins TRBV6-5 and TRBJ1-2; D is ambiguous. V was shortened by 5 bases and J by 8 bases, with 12 bases between the two germline ends. Germline lookup yields CDR1 MNHEY and CDR2 SVGAGI. The CDR3 covers 12 residues. The CDR3 protein is CASSEGPKGYTF. Here the CDR3 DNA reads TGTGCCAGCAGTGAAGGGCCGAAAGGCTACACCTTC.

The V and J genes are TRBV7-9 and TRBJ2-3; D tentatively reads TRBD1 or TRBD2 (5 bases each). Germline V gene data show CDR1 as SEHNR and CDR2 as FQNEAQ (reference sequence). The germline V and J ends were trimmed by 4 bases and 2 bases, with 19 bases remaining between them. The length of the CDR3 is 17 residues. This chain's CDR3 is CASSSPDDGTYTDTQYF. DNA of the CDR3: TGTGCCAGCAGCTCCCCGGATGATGGGACGTACACAGATACGCAGTATTTT.

This rearrangement joins TRBV27 to TRBJ2-2; tentatively, D is TRBD1 (6 bases). The CDR3 runs 14 residues. CDR1 MNHEY and CDR2 SMNVEV come from the germline V gene (reference sequence). Trimming removed 5 bases from V and 6 bases from J, with 13 bases in between. CDR3 coding DNA: TGTGCCAGCAGTGCGACAGGAGCCCCCGGGGAGCTGTTTTTT. Translation: CASSATGAPGELFF.

V gene TRBV7-9 combines with J gene TRBJ2-7; D tentatively reads TRBD1 or TRBD2 (5 bases each). Deletions cut 5 bases from V and 1 base from J, with 15 bases between. The CDR3 spans 15 residues. CDR1 and CDR2 from the germline V gene are SEHNR and FQNEAQ (reference sequence). CDR3 residues: CASSLGTSSSYEQYF. The DNA for the CDR3 is TGTGCCAGCAGCCTCGGGACCTCAAGTTCCTACGAGCAGTACTTC.

V gene TRBV6-6 combines with J gene TRBJ2-7, with D uncertain. Germline CDR1 is MNHNY and CDR2 is SVGAGI (reference sequence). The length of the CDR3 is 11 residues. Trimming took off 4 bases at V and 6 bases at J, with 7 bases between the two ends. The CDR3 sequence: CASSSLSEQYF. As DNA, the CDR3 is TGTGCCAGCAGTTCCCTTAGCGAGCAGTACTTC.

To note about this clone: Other DNA sequences in the same sample also yield this CDR3. This chain joins TRBV7-8 and TRBJ2-7; D remains ambiguous. Germline lookup yields CDR1 SGHVS and CDR2 FQNEAQ. The CDR3 length is 13 residues. V lost 0 bases and J 1 base, leaving 4 bases between the germline ends. CDR3 protein: CASSLAGSYEQYF. The DNA of the CDR3 is TGTGCCAGCAGCTTAGCGGGATCCTACGAGCAGTACTTC.